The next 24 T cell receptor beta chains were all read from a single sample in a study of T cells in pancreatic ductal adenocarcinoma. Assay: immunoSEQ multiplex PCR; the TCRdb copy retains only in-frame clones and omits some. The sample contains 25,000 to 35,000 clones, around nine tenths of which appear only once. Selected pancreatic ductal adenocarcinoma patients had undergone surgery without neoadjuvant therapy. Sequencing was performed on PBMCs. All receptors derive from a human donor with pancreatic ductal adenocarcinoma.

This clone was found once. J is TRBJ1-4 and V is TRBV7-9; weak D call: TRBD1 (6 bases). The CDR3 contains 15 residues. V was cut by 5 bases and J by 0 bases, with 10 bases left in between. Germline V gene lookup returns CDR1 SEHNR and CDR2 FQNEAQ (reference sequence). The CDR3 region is CASSTGHTTNEKLFF. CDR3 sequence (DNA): TGTGCCAGCAGCACGGGACACACAACTAATGAAAAACTGTTTTTT.

CDR3 nucleotides: TGTGCCAGCAGGGCTAGCGGGAATGAGCAGTACTTC. This gives the protein CASRASGNEQYF. The rearrangement uses TRBV4-2 and TRBJ2-7; 9 bases fit TRBD2. Germline CDR1 and CDR2: LGHNA and YNFKEQ. J was trimmed by 7 bases and V by 6 bases; bases with no gene match: 4. The CDR3 consists of 12 residues.

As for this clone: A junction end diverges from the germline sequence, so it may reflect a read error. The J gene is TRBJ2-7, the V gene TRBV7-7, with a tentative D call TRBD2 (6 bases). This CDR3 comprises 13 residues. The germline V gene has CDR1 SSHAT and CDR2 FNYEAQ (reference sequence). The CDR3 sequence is CASSRGWRDEQYF. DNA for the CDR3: TGTGCTAGCAGCCGCGGGTGGAGGGACGAGCAGTACTTC.

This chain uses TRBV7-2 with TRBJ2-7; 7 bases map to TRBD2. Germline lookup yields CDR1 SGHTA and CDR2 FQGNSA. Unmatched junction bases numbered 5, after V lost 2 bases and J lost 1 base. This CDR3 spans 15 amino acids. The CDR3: CASSLMGTNSYEQYF. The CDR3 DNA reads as TGTGCCAGCAGCTTAATGGGGACTAATTCCTACGAGCAGTACTTC.

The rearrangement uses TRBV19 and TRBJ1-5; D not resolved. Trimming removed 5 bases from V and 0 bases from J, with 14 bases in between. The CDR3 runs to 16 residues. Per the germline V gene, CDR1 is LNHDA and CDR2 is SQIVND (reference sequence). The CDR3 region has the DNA TGTGCCAGTAGTCACTCCTCCACCTATAGCAATCAGCCCCAGCATTTT. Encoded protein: CASSHSSTYSNQPQHF.

The CDR3 protein is CASSLDSFSYEQYF. DNA for the CDR3: TGTGCCAGCAGCTTAGACAGCTTTTCCTACGAGCAGTACTTC. The chain has TRBV11-2 and TRBJ2-7; no definite D call. Trimming cost V 0 bases and J 1 base, with 7 bases left between them. Germline values: CDR1 SGHAT, CDR2 FQNNGV. The CDR3 length is 14 residues.

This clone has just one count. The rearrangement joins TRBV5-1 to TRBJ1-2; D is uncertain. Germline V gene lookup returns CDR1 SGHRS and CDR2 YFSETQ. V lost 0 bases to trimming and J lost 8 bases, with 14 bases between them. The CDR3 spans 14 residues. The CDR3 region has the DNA TGCGCCAGCAGCTTGGGGGATAGCGGTGGCGGCTACACCTTC. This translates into CASSLGDSGGGYTF.

The DNA of the CDR3 is TGCGCCAGCAGCTTGGGGACAGGGGGAGGTGGTCAGCCCCAGCATTTT. The encoded protein is CASSLGTGGGGQPQHF. The chain is built from TRBV5-1 and TRBJ1-5; TRBD1 aligns across 10 bases. The CDR3 runs to 16 residues. The junction had 6 bases not matched to a gene; V was cut back by 0 bases and J by 6 bases. The germline V gene has CDR1 SGHRS and CDR2 YFSETQ.

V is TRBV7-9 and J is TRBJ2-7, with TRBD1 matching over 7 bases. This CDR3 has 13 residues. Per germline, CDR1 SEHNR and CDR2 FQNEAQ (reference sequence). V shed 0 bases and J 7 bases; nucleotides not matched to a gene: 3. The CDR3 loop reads CASSLAQGWEQYF. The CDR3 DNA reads TGTGCCAGCAGCTTAGCACAGGGGTGGGAGCAGTACTTC.

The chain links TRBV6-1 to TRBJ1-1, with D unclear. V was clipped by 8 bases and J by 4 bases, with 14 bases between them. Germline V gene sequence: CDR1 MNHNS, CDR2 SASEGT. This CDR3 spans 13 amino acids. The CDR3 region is CASRQIETTEAFF. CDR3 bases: TGTGCCAGCCGGCAGATCGAGACCACTGAAGCTTTCTTT.

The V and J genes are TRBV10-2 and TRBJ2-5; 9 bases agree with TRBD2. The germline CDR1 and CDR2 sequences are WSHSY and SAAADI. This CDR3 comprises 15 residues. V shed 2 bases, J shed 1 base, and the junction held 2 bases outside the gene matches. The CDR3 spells CASSEAGGTQETQYF. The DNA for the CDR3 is TGCGCCAGCAGTGAGGCGGGAGGGACCCAAGAGACCCAGTACTTC.

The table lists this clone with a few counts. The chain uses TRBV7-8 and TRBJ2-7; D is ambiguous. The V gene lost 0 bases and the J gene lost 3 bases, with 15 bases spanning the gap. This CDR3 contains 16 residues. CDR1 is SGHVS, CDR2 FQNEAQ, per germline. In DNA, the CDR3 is TGTGCCAGCAGCTTAGCGCTGGGTCCTGGGGTCTACGAGCAGTACTTC. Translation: CASSLALGPGVYEQYF.

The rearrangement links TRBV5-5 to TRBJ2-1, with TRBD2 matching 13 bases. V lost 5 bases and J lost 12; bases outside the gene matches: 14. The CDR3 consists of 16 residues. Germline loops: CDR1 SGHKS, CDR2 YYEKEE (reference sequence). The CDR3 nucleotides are TGTGCCAGCAGATCAGGGACTAGCGGGACCGGGGGGGTGCAGTTCTTC. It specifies CASRSGTSGTGGVQFF.

CDR3 bases: TGTGCCAGCAGTTTGGTTCCCCCTAGGGAGCCCCAGCATTTT. This encodes CASSLVPPREPQHF. V and J are TRBV28 and TRBJ1-5, with D hard to call. Germline CDR1 reads MDHEN; CDR2 reads SYDVKM. The CDR3 sequence is 14 residues long. The ends were cut back, 3 bases at V and 8 bases at J, with 14 bases in the middle.

The CDR3 reads CASSNSGQGLQPQHF. CDR3 DNA: TGTGCCAGCAGCAACAGTGGACAGGGGCTACAGCCCCAGCATTTT. The chain recombines TRBV28 with TRBJ1-5, with TRBD1 matching over 9 bases. With V trimmed by 6 bases and J by 7 bases, 10 bases remained unmatched. This CDR3 contains 15 residues. The germline V gene encodes CDR1 MDHEN and CDR2 SYDVKM.

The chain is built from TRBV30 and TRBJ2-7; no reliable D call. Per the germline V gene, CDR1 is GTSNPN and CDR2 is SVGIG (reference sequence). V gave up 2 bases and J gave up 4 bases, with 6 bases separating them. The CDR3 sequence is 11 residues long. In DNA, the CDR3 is TGTGCCTGGAGTCTCGTTTACGAGCAGTACTTC. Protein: CAWSLVYEQYF.

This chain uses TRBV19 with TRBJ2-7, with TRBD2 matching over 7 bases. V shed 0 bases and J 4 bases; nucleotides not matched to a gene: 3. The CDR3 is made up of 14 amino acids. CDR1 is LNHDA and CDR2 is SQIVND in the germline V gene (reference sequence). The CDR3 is CASSIEASGYEQYF. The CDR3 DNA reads TGTGCCAGTAGTATAGAGGCTAGCGGTTACGAGCAGTACTTC.

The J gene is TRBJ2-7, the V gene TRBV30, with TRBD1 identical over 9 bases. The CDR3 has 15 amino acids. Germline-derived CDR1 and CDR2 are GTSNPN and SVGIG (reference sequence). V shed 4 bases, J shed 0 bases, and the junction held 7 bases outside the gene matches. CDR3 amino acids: CAWKNTGGHSYEQYF. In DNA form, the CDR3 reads TGTGCCTGGAAGAACACAGGGGGCCACTCCTACGAGCAGTACTTC.

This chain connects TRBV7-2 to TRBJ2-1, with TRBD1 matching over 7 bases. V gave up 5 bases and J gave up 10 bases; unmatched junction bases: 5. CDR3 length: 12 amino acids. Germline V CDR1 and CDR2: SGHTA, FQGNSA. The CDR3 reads CASSITGVEQFF. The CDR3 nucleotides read TGTGCCAGCAGCATAACAGGGGTCGAGCAGTTCTTC.

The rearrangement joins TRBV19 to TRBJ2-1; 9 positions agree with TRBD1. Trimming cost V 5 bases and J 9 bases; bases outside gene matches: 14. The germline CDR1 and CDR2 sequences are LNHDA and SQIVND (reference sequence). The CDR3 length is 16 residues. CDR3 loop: CASSDPGTGRISEQFF. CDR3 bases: TGTGCCAGTAGTGATCCCGGGACAGGGAGAATTAGTGAGCAGTTCTTC.

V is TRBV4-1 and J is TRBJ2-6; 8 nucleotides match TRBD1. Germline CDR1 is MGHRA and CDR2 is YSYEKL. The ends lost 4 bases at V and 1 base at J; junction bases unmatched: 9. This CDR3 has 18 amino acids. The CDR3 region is CASSPGGQVNSGANVLTF. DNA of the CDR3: TGCGCCAGCAGCCCAGGGGGACAGGTCAATTCTGGGGCCAACGTCCTGACTTTC.

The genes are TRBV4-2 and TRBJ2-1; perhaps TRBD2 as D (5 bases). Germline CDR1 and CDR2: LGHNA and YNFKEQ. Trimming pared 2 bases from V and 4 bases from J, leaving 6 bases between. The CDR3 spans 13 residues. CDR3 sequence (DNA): TGTGCCAGCAGCCAACCGGGGTACAATGAGCAGTTCTTC. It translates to CASSQPGYNEQFF.

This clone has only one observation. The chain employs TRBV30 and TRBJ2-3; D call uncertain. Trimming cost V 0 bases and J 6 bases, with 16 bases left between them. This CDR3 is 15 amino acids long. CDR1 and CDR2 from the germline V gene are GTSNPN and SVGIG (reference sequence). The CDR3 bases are TGTGCCTGGAGTGTACAAGGCAGCTTCAGGGATACGCAGTATTTT. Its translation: CAWSVQGSFRDTQYF.

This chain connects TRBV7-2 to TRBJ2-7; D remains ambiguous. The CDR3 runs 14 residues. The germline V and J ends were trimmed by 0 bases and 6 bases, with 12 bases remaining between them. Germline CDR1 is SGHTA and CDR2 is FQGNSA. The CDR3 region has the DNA TGTGCCAGCAGCTTAGCGGCCCAGGTTACCGAGCAGTACTTC. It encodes CASSLAAQVTEQYF.